The 10 T cell receptor beta chains below all came from one sample that was sequenced in a study of beta chain features in type 1 diabetes. The authors reverse transcribed all of the isolated RNA, so sequencing captured expressed TCRB transcripts. Libraries were prepared by immunoSEQ multiplex PCR; TCRdb keeps only in-frame clonotypes and omits some of them. Of some 400,000 clones in the sample, roughly 15% were seen once. Material: naive CD4+ T cells from blood. The receptors shown here come from a young woman in good health.

This clone was recorded a few times. The chain is built from TRBV25-1 and TRBJ2-5, with D possibly matching TRBD2 (7 bases). In germline, CDR1 is MGHDK, CDR2 SYGVNS. This CDR3 spans 14 amino acids. Trimming took off 2 bases at V and 7 bases at J, with 14 bases between the two ends. In DNA, the CDR3 is TGTGCCAGCAGTGAAATGCGAGGGGGGGGGACCCAGTACTTC. As protein: CASSEMRGGGTQYF.

A few counts support this clone. CDR3 amino acids: CASSPGQGRFSAEAFF. CDR3 in DNA: TGTGCCAGCAGCCCGGGACAGGGGAGGTTTAGCGCTGAAGCTTTCTTT. This rearrangement joins TRBV5-4 to TRBJ1-1; 10 bases are shared with TRBD1. The CDR3 totals 16 residues. Germline-derived CDR1 and CDR2 are SGHNT and YYREEE (reference sequence). V shed 4 bases and J 6 bases; nucleotides not matched to a gene: 12.

The CDR3: CAWSVEGATSGRKETQYF. The CDR3 DNA reads as TGTGCCTGGAGTGTAGAGGGGGCGACTAGCGGGAGAAAAGAGACCCAGTACTTC. The V call is TRBV30, the J call TRBJ2-5; 12 bases agree with TRBD2. Germline lookup yields CDR1 GTSNPN and CDR2 SVGIG (reference sequence). This CDR3 spans 18 amino acids. Losses at the gene ends were 0 bases for V and 3 bases for J; bases not matched to a gene: 11.

This clone was seen only a few times. The CDR3 spells CASSLGGILNQPQHF. The CDR3 nucleotides read TGTGCCAGCAGCCTTGGGGGGATACTGAATCAGCCCCAGCATTTT. The V and J genes are TRBV7-9 and TRBJ1-5; weak D call: TRBD1 (5 bases). Germline V gives CDR1 SEHNR, CDR2 FQNEAQ (reference sequence). V was pared by 5 bases and J by 4 bases, with 15 bases between. The CDR3 length is 15 residues.

This clone was counted a few times. The chain joins TRBV7-2 to TRBJ1-1; D is ambiguous. The germline CDR1 and CDR2 sequences are SGHTA and FQGNSA. This CDR3 region has 15 residues. V lost 1 base to trimming and J lost 3 bases, with 12 bases between them. In DNA, the CDR3 is TGTGCCAGCAGCTTAGTCGGAGGCAGAGACACTGAAGCTTTCTTT. It specifies CASSLVGGRDTEAFF.

The chain couples TRBV1 to TRBJ2-1; the table's D call, TRBD2, has no DNA check behind it. TRBV1 is assigned pseudogene status. The CDR3 covers 15 residues. The CDR3 loop reads CTSSPQRERLNEQFF. The CDR3, as DNA: TGCACCAGCAGCCCCCAGCGGGAAAGGTTGAATGAGCAGTTCTTC.

There are a few counts of this clone. The chain carries TRBV7-2 and TRBJ2-1; 7 bases are shared with TRBD2. The CDR3 runs 16 residues. Germline V gives CDR1 SGHTA, CDR2 FQGNSA. The V gene end was trimmed by 0 bases and the J gene end by 1 base; junction bases not matched to a gene: 3. CDR3 sequence (DNA): TGTGCCAGCAGCTTAGCGGGACTACCTTCCTACAATGAGCAGTTCTTC. It codes for CASSLAGLPSYNEQFF.

This rearrangement joins TRBV5-1 to TRBJ2-3; D remains unclear. This CDR3 spans 12 amino acids. Trimming took 4 bases from V and 4 from J, leaving 7 bases between them. Germline assignment: CDR1 SGHRS and CDR2 YFSETQ. The CDR3 sequence: CASSGFPDTQYF. The CDR3, as DNA: TGCGCCAGCAGCGGCTTTCCAGATACGCAGTATTTT.

The V call is TRBV7-8, the J call TRBJ1-5; D not resolved. The CDR3 covers 14 residues. Germline V lookup: CDR1 SGHVS, CDR2 FQNEAQ. The V end was cut by 2 bases, the J end by 0 bases, with 5 bases between. The CDR3: CASSLRFSNQPQHF. CDR3 nucleotides: TGTGCCAGCAGCTTACGGTTTAGCAATCAGCCCCAGCATTTT. Looking up the rest from reference TRBV7-8 and TRBJ1-5 gives the full variable domain: GAGVSQSPRYKVAKRGQDVALRCDPISGHVSLFWYQQALGQGPEFLTYFQNEAQLDKSGLPSDRFFAERPEGSVSTLKIQRTQQEDSAVYLCASSLRFSNQPQHFGDGTRLSIL.

This clone was seen a handful of times. This chain connects TRBV30 to TRBJ2-7; D gene ambiguous. Trimming stripped 8 bases from V and 0 bases from J, with 11 bases between. CDR1 is GTSNPN and CDR2 is SVGIG in the germline V gene (reference sequence). This CDR3 region has 12 residues. The CDR3 DNA reads as TGTGCCGGCTGGGCTGACTCCTACGAGCAGTACTTC. This encodes CAGWADSYEQYF.